Listed below are T cell receptor beta chains from one sample, sequenced in a study of shared clonotypes between healthy human individuals. The repertoire was sequenced with immunoSEQ multiplex PCR; TCRdb's copy has only in-frame clones and lacks some. The sample has about 2.1 million clones, just over 90% seen once. What was sequenced was naive CD8+ T cells from PBMCs. Receptor source: a man between 18 and 35 years old in good health. Some clones in this sample may be carry-over from other donors' samples. CDR3s include the opening cysteine and the closing phenylalanine or tryptophan. A D gene is named only where the DNA matches it firmly. Expanded clones get a size class; other rows say once, few or many, or leave the size out.

>TRBV27|NA|TRBJ1-1|TRBD1
CASSFRGQGKTWTEAFF
TGTGCCAGCAGTTTCCGAGGACAGGGGAAAACGTGGACTGAAGCTTTCTTT
>TRBV9|once|TRBJ1-1|NA
CASSVGQAKTEAFF
TGTGCCAGCAGCGTAGGACAGGCGAAAACTGAAGCTTTCTTT
>TRBV13|NA|TRBJ2-1|NA
CASSSRDTGYYNEQFF
TGTGCCAGCAGCTCCCGGGACACTGGATACTACAATGAGCAGTTCTTC
>TRBV10-2|NA|TRBJ2-3|NA
CASSVHSKTDTQYF
TGCGCCAGCAGTGTGCACTCGAAGACAGATACGCAGTATTTT
>TRBV27|NA|TRBJ2-7|TRBD2
CASTSGRGGGYEQYF
TGTGCCAGCACCTCTGGGAGGGGCGGAGGCTACGAGCAGTACTTC
>TRBV6-1|NA|TRBJ2-3|NA
CASTVTVSGTDTQYF
TGTGCCAGCACAGTGACGGTGAGTGGCACAGATACGCAGTATTTT
>TRBV6-1|NA|TRBJ2-5|NA
CASSPGAGETQYF
TGTGCCAGCAGTCCCGGGGCGGGGGAGACCCAGTACTTC
>TRBV4-3|NA|TRBJ1-1|NA
CASSQDQGRDTEAFF
TGCGCCAGCAGCCAAGATCAGGGGCGAGACACTGAAGCTTTCTTT
>TRBV14|NA|TRBJ2-7|NA
CASSQVEMSYEQYF
TGTGCCAGCAGCCAAGTTGAGATGTCCTACGAGCAGTACTTC
>TRBV7-3|NA|TRBJ2-2|NA
CASTISGAGELFF
TGTGCCAGCACCATCTCTGGGGCCGGGGAGCTGTTTTTT
>TRBV2|NA|TRBJ1-1|NA
CASRGHEAFF
TGTGCCAGCAGGGGACATGAAGCTTTCTTT
>TRBV29-1|NA|TRBJ1-1|TRBD1
CSVEAGGTEAFF
TGCAGCGTTGAGGCAGGGGGCACTGAAGCTTTCTTT
>TRBV27|NA|TRBJ2-1|NA
CASSLTSGNEQFF
TGTGCCAGCAGTTTAACCTCGGGGAATGAGCAGTTCTTC
>TRBV7-9|NA|TRBJ1-2|TRBD1
CASRAPGQGFRGYTF
TGTGCCAGCAGAGCACCGGGACAGGGGTTTAGGGGCTACACCTTC
>TRBV5-8|NA|TRBJ2-7|NA
CASSFTNEQYF
TGTGCCAGCAGCTTTACAAACGAGCAGTACTTC
>TRBV30|NA|TRBJ2-2|TRBD2
CAWSVWTSGRRGTGELFF
TGTGCCTGGAGTGTATGGACTAGCGGGAGGAGAGGGACCGGGGAGCTGTTTTTT
>TRBV6-1|NA|TRBJ2-1|NA
CASSVGPYNEQFF
TGTGCCAGCAGTGTCGGGCCCTACAATGAGCAGTTCTTC
>TRBV14|NA|TRBJ2-2|NA
CASSQDLEALHGELFF
TGTGCCAGCAGCCAAGATCTAGAAGCCTTGCACGGGGAGCTGTTTTTT
>TRBV6-5|NA|TRBJ2-7|NA
CASSYSDAGYEQYF
TGTGCCAGCAGTTACTCTGACGCAGGGTACGAGCAGTACTTC
>TRBV29-1|NA|TRBJ2-1|NA
CSVLPGPTNEQFF
TGCAGCGTTTTGCCGGGACCTACCAATGAGCAGTTCTTC
>TRBV5-8|NA|TRBJ1-2|NA
CASSRLRAGNIYGYTF
TGTGCCAGCAGCCGCCTGAGGGCCGGGAACATATATGGCTACACCTTC
>TRBV13|NA|TRBJ1-3|NA
CASSLLAERRGNTIYF
TGTGCCAGCAGCTTACTAGCAGAGAGAAGGGGAAACACCATATATTTT
>TRBV27|NA|TRBJ2-1|TRBD2
CASSSGLVIYEQFF
TGTGCCAGCAGTTCGGGACTAGTGATCTATGAGCAGTTCTTC
>TRBV7-9|NA|TRBJ2-7|TRBD2
CASSSPGGTPLYEQYF
TGTGCCAGCAGTTCGCCGGGGGGGACGCCGCTCTACGAGCAGTACTTC